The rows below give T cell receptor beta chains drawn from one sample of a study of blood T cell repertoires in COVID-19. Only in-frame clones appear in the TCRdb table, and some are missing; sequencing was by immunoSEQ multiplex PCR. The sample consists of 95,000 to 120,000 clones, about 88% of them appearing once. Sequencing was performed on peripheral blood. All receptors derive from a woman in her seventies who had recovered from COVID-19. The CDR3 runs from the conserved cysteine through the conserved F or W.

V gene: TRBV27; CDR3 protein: CASSPRQGYGYTF
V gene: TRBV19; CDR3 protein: CASSVRLAGAGTDTQYF
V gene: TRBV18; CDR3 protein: CASSPPVSETQYF
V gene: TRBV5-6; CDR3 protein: CASSLGGFNTEAFF
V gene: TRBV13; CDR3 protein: CASSPPRGGGPPGTDTQYF
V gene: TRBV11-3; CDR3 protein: CASSVYRGTEAFF
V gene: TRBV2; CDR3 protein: CASAGTDTQYF
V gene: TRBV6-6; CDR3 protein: CASRGGAQETQYF
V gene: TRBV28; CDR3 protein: CASSLWGSGSTDTQYF
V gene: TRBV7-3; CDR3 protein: CASSLTQVNTEAFF
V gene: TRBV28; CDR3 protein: CASSSYYGYTF
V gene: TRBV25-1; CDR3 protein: CASGSPGTLSGNTIYF
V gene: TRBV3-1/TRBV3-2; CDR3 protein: CASTPDKDRAGNTIYF
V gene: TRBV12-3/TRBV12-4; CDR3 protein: CASSLGLAGEQYF
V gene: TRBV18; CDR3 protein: CASSPTGQGGNQPQHF
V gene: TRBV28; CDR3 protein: CASRPPGQGAANYGYTF
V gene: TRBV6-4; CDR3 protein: CASSAAGRITDTQYF
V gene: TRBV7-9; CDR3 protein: CASSPPPGGASSYNEQFF
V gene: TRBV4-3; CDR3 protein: CASSQGVGSQPQHF
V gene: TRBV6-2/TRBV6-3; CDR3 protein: CASSYSGQGRYGYTF
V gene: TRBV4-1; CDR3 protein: CASSRDSPGTSGGWDTQYF
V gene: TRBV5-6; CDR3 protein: CASSLVTSGGVAYEQYF
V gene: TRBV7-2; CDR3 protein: CASSLTGELFF
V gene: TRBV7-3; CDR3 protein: CASSRGQGNTEAFF
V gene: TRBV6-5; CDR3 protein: CASSYSLGRKLYEQYF
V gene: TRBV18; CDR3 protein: CASSPPGQGGENIQYF
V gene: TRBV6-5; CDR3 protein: CASTLSGGGYGYTF
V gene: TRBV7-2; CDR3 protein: CASSLLAGNYGYTF
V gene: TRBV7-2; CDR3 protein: CASSFGTATEAFF